This T cell receptor beta chain derives from a study of blood T cell repertoires in COVID-19 (TCRdb year 2020). For context, the study as a whole: The collaborator samples originated in the United States, Italy and Spain and spanned the acute and convalescent phases of COVID-19. Where HLA class I and class II types were available, the types were taken from metadata supplied by the sample provider, not from assay-based typing. A freely available public database, intended as a resource for researchers studying the immune response to SARS-CoV-2, is where the repertoires were released. Deeply sampled blood TCRbeta repertoires from subjects exposed to, actively infected with, or recovered from COVID-19 were included in the dataset. Samples were obtained from the ongoing ImmuneRACE study (first 160 participants) and from some 1,200 subjects provided by 6 global collaborators. The prospective study material was composed of cDNA or gDNA derived from T cells, B-cell-depleted T cells, or PBMCs. Nearly every sample came with metadata listing a de-identified subject ID, COVID-19 status, age in years and sex.

The immunoSEQ Assay, a bias-controlled multiplex PCR, was used to amplify TCRbeta CDR3 regions from genomic DNA. Per the source publication's procedure: Within the assay, amplification of reference gene primers was used to estimate how many nucleated cells each sample contained. Sequence reads were collapsed and filtered to measure the absolute abundance of every unique TCRbeta CDR3 rearrangement. Productive Simpson clonality was computed per sample as the square root of Simpson's diversity index over productive rearrangements. TCRdb limited this immuneACCESS table to in-frame rearrangements with V and J called. A share of clones is missing; checked studies link under half to unresolved V genes, and the rest is unexplained. Clonal size and the V and J genes are those of that table, whereas D and trimming came from the DNA. In all, the sample holds approximately 82,000 clones, and approximately 80% of those were seen once. The top ten clonotypes cover roughly 12% of the sample.

The germline ends are 16 bases apart after V is trimmed by 5 bases and J by 3 bases. From cysteine to phenylalanine, the CDR3 is 16 amino acids long. This entry keeps only the CDR3 DNA: 48 bases, framed from base 1. The germline V gene specifies SGHAT as CDR1 and FQNNGV as CDR2. The paper's findings and limits, for the study overall: Clinical and demographic metadata were provided uncurated, with the amount varying by source and participant.

Regarding this clone: Its antigen specificity is not known. No base quality values were provided; no much bigger clone lies one nucleotide off.

Whole blood was collected in K2EDTA tubes by collaborating institutions according to the institutions' own protocols. For TCRbeta analysis, collaborators shipped samples in one of three forms: frozen whole blood, isolated PBMCs, or DNA extracted from either of those sample types. Specimen: peripheral blood. The sequence is built from TRBV11-2 and TRBJ2-2; the D gene cannot be named for sure. This sequence was found in a woman in her 70s with active or convalescent COVID-19. The DNA sequence is given as TGTGCCAGCAGCCCACTTCGTGGGCCCGACACCGGGGAGCTGTTTTTT. Translated, this is CASSPLRGPDTGELFF.